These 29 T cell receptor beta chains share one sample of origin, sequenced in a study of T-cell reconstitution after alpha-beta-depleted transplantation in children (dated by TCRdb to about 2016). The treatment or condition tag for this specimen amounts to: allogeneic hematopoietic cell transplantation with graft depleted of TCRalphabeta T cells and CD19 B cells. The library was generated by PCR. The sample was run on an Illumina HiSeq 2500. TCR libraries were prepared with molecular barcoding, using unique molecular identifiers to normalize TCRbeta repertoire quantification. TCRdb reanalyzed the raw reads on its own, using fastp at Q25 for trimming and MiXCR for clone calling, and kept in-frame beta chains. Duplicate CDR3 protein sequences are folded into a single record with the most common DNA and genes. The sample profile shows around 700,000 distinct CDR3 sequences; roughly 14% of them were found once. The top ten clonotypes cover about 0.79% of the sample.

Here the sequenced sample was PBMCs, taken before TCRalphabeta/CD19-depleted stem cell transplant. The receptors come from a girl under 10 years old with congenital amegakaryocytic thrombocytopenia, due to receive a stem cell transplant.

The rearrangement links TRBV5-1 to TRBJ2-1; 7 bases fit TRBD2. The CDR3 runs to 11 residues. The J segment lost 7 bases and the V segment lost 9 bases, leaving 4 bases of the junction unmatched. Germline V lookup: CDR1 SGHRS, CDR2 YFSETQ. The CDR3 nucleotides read TGCGCCACTACCGGGGGGAATGAGCAGTTCTTC. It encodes CATTGGNEQFF.

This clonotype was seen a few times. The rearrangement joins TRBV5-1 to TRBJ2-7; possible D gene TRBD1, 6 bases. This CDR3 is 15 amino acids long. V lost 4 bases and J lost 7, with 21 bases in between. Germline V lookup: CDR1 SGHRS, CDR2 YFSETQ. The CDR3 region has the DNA TGCGCCAGCAGCCCAACGACAGGTCTAAGTGGTGAGCAGTACTTC. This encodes CASSPTTGLSGEQYF.

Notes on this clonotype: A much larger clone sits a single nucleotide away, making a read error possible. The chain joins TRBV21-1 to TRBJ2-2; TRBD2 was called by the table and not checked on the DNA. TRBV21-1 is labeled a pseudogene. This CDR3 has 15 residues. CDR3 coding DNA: TGTGCCAGCAGCAAGGTGGGAGAAACTTTGGGGGAGCTGTTTTTT. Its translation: CASSKVGETLGELFF.

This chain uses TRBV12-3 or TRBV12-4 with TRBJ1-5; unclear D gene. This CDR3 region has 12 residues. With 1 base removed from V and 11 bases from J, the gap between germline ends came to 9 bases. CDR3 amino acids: CASSLEWQTQHF. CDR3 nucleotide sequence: TGTGCCAGCAGTTTAGAATGGCAGACCCAGCATTTT.

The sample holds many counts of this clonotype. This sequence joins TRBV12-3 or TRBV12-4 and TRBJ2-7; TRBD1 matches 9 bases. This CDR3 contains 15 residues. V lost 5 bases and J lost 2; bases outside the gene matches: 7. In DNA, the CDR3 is TGTGCCAGCAGTGCCTCTGGGACAGGGACCTACGAGCAGTACTTC. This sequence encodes CASSASGTGTYEQYF.

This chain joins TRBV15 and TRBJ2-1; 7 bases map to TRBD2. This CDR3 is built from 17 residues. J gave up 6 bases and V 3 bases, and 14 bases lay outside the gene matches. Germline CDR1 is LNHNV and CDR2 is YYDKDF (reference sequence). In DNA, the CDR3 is TGTGCCACCAGCAGTGCGCTTAGGACTAGAGGGATCAATGAGCAGTTCTTC. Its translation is CATSSALRTRGINEQFF.

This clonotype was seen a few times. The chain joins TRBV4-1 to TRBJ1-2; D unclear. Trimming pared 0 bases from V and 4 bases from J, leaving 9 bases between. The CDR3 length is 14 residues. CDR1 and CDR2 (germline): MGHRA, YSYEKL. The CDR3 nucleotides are TGCGCCAGCAGCCAAGAGAGCGTAGTCTATGGCTACACCTTC. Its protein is CASSQESVVYGYTF.

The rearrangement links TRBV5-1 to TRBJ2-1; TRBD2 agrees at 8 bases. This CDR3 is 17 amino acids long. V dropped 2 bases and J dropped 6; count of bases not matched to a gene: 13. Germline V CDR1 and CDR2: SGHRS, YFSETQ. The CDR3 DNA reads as TGCGCCAGCAGCTTCCATGTGTTAGCGGGAACGACCAATGAGCAGTTCTTC. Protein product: CASSFHVLAGTTNEQFF.

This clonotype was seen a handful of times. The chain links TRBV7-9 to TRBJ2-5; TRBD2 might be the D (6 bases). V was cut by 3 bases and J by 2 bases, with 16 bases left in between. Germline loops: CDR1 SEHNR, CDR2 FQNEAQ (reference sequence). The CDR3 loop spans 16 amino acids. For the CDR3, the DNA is TGTGCCAGCAGCTTCTCACCCAGGGACTTACAAGAGACCCAGTACTTC. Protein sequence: CASSFSPRDLQETQYF.

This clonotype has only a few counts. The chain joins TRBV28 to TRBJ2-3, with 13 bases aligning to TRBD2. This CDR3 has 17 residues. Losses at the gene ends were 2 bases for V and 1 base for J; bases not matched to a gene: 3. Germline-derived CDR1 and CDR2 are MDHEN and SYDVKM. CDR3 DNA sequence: TGTGCCAGCAGTTTACAACTAGCGGGAGGGGGCACAGATACGCAGTATTTT. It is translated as CASSLQLAGGGTDTQYF.

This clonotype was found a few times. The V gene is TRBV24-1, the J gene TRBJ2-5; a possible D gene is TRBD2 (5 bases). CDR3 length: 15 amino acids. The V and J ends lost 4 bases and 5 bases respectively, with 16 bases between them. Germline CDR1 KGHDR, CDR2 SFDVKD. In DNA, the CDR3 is TGTGCCACCAGTGACCCTAAGGGAGTGGGTGAGACCCAGTACTTC. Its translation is CATSDPKGVGETQYF.

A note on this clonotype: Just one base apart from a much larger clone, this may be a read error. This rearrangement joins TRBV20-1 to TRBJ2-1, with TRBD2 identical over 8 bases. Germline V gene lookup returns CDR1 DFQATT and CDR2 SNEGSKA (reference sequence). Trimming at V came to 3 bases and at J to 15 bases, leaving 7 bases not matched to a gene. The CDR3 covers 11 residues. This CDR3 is CSASSWGLGFF. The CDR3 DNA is TGCAGTGCTAGTTCTTGGGGACTAGGGTTCTTC.

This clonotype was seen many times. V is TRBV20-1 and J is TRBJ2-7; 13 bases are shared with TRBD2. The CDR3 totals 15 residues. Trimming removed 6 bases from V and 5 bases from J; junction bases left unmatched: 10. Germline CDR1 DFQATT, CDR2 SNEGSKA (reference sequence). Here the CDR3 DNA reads TGCAGTGCGCGGACTAGCGGGAGTCTAGCTGACGAGCAGTACTTC. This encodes CSARTSGSLADEQYF.

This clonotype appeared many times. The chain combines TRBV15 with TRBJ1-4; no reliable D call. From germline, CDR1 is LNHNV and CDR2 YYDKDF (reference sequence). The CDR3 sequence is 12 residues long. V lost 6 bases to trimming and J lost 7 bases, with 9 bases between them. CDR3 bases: TGTGCCACCAGACAAGGTGGTGAAAAACTGTTTTTT. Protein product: CATRQGGEKLFF.

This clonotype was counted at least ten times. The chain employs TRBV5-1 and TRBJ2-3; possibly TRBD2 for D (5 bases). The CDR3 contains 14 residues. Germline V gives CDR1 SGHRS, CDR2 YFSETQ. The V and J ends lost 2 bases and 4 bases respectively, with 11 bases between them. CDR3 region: CASSFGSGPDTQYF. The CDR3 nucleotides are TGCGCCAGCAGCTTTGGCAGCGGTCCAGATACGCAGTATTTT.

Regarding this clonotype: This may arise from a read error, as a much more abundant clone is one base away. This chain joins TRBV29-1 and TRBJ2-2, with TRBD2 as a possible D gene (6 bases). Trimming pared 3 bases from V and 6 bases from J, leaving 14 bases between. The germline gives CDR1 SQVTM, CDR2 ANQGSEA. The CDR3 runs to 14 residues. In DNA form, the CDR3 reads TGCAGCGTTGATATAGCGGAAGTCGCCGGGGAGCTGTTTTTT. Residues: CSVDIAEVAGELFF.

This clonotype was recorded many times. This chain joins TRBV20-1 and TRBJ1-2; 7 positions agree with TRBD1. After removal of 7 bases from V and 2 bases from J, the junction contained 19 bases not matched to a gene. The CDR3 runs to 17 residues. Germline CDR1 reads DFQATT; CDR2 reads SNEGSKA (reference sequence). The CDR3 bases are TGCAGTGGAGTCCGTACGGCTGAACTGGGACAGAACTATGGCTACACCTTC. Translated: CSGVRTAELGQNYGYTF.

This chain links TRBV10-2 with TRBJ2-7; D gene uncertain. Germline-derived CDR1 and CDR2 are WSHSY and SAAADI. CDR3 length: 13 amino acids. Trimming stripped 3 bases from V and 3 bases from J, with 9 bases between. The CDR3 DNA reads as TGCGCCAGCAGTGAACCAGTTGTCTACGAGCAGTACTTC. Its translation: CASSEPVVYEQYF.

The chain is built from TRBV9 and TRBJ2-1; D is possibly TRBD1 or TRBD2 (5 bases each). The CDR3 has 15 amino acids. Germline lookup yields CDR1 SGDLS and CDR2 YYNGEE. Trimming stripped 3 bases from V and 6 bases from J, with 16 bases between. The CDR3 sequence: CASSALDWGSNEQFF. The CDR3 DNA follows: TGTGCCAGCAGCGCCCTAGATTGGGGGAGCAATGAGCAGTTCTTC.

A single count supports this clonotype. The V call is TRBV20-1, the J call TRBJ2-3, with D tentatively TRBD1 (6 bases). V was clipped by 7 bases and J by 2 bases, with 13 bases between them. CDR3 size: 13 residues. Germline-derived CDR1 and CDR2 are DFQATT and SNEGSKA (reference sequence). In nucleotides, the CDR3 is TGCAGTGTGACCCGGGACAACACAGATACGCAGTATTTT. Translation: CSVTRDNTDTQYF.

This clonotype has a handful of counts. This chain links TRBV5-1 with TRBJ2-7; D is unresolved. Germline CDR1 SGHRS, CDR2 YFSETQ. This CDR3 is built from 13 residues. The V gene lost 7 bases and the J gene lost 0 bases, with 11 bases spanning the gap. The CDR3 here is CASRTTVSYEQYF. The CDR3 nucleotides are TGCGCCAGCCGGACGACGGTCTCCTACGAGCAGTACTTC.

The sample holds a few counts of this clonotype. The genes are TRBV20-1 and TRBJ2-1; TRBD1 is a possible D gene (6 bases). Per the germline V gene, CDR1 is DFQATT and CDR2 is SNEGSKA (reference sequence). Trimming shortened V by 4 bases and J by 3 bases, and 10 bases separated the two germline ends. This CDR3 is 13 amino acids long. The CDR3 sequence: CSAISDSYNEQFF. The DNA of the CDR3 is TGCAGTGCTATCTCGGACAGCTACAATGAGCAGTTCTTC.

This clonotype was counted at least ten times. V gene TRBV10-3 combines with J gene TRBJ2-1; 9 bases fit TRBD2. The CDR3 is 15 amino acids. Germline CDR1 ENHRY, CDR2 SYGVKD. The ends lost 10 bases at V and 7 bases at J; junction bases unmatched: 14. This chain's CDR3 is CATLGAGGLENEQFF. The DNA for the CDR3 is TGTGCCACCCTAGGAGCGGGAGGTCTGGAGAATGAGCAGTTCTTC.

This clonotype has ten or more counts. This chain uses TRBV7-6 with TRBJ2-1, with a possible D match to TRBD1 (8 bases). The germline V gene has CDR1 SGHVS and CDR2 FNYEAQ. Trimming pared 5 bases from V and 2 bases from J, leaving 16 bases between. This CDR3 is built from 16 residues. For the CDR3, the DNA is TGTGCCAGCAGCCCGCGAGCGGGACAGGCCTACAATGAGCAGTTCTTC. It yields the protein CASSPRAGQAYNEQFF.

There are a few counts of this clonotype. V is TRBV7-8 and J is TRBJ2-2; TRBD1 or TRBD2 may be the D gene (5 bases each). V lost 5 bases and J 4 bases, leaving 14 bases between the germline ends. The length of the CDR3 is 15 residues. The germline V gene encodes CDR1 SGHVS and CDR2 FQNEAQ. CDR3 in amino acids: CASSTPGAPTGELFF. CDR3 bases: TGTGCCAGCAGCACACCCGGGGCGCCCACCGGGGAGCTGTTTTTT.

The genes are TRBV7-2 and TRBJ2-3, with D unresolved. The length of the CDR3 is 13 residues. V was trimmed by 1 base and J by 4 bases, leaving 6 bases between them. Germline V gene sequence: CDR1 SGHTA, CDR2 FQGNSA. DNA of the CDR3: TGTGCCAGCAGCTTAGACGAGGCAGATACGCAGTATTTT. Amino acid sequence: CASSLDEADTQYF.

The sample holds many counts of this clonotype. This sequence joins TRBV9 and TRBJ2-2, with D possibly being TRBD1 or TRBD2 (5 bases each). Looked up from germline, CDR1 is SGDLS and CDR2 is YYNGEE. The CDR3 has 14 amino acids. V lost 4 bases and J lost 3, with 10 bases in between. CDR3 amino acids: CASSRGPDTGELFF. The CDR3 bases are TGTGCCAGCAGCCGGGGACCTGACACCGGGGAGCTGTTTTTT.

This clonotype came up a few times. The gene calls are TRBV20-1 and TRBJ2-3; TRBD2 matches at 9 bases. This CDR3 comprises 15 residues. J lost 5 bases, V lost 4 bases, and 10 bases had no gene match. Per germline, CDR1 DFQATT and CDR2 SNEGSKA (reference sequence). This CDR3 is CSAMGAGGSRDTQYF. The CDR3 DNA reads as TGCAGTGCTATGGGAGCGGGAGGATCAAGAGATACGCAGTATTTT.

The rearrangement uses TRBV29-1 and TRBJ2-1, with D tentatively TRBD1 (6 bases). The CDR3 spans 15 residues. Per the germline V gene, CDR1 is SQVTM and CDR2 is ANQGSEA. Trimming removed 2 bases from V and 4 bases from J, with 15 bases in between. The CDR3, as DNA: TGCAGCGTTGAACCGACCAGGGGCATTTACAATGAGCAGTTCTTC. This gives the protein CSVEPTRGIYNEQFF.